Listed below are T cell receptor beta chains from one sample, sequenced in a study of naive and memory T cell subsets. TCRdb re-called the UMI-ligation and nested PCR reads with MiXCR, one entry per CDR3 protein. The repertoire holds around 35,000 distinct CDR3 sequences, with roughly 9.6% as singletons. Sequenced here: skin, sampled from a tuberculin skin test site. These receptors all come from an adult in good health. Each CDR3 is given with its conserved first and last residue. The D gene is left open where the match is weak. Size is omitted from some rows. Given values are once, few, many or a class for expanded clones.

size	D	J	V	DNA	CDR3
-	-	TRBJ2-2	TRBV21-1	TGTGCCAGCAGCAAAGGACTAGCGGGATTAGAAGGCGGGGAGCTGTTTTTT	CASSKGLAGLEGGELFF
many	-	TRBJ1-4	TRBV5-1	TGCGCCAGCAGCTTGATGGGGCAGGGGAAAAAACTGTTTTTT	CASSLMGQGKKLFF
many	-	TRBJ2-1	TRBV20-1	TGCAGTGCTAGGCCCGGGAAGAAGGTCGTGAATGAGCAGTTCTTC	CSARPGKKVVNEQFF
many	-	TRBJ2-3	TRBV29-1	TGCAGCGTTGTAGGGGGGGCAAAGGATACGCAGTATTTT	CSVVGGAKDTQYF
many	-	TRBJ2-7	TRBV3-1	TGTGCCACCGCCAAGACCGAGAGCTCCTACGAGCAGTACTTC	CATAKTESSYEQYF
-	-	TRBJ2-6	TRBV5-1	TGCGCCAGCAGCTGGAGCCGGGGGGGGGCCAACGTCCTGACTTTC	CASSWSRGGANVLTF
many	-	TRBJ2-3	TRBV21-1	TGTGCCAGCAGCAAAGGGGGACAGGTTTATACAGATACGCAGTATTTT	CASSKGGQVYTDTQYF
-	TRBD1	TRBJ2-7	TRBV7-9	TGTGCCAGCAGCTCATTCGACACAGGGGGCAGGTACGAGCAGTACTTC	CASSSFDTGGRYEQYF
many	-	TRBJ2-7	TRBV15	TGTGCCACCAGCAGAGAAATAAGCTACGAGCAGTACTTC	CATSREISYEQYF
many	-	TRBJ2-1	TRBV28	TGTGCCAGCGGATCCGGGACCTACAATGAGCAGTTCTTC	CASGSGTYNEQFF
medium-sized	TRBD2	TRBJ2-5	TRBV28	TGTGCCAGCAGAACTCCTAGCGGGCAAGAGACCCAGTACTTC	CASRTPSGQETQYF
many	-	TRBJ2-2	TRBV4-1	TGCGCCAGCAGCCAAGAAAAGGGGGGAGACATCACCGGGGAGCTGTTTTTT	CASSQEKGGDITGELFF
few	TRBD1	TRBJ2-7	TRBV2	TGTGCCAGCAGGAGAGCCCGGGACAGAGGCTACGAGCAGTACTTC	CASRRARDRGYEQYF
few	-	TRBJ1-1	TRBV6-4	TGTGCCAGCAGTACAGGCTCGAACACTGAAGCTTTCTTT	CASSTGSNTEAFF
many	-	TRBJ2-5	TRBV7-8	TGTGCCAGCAGCGAGGGAGAGGCGGAGACCCAGTACTTC	CASSEGEAETQYF
few	TRBD1	TRBJ2-2	TRBV7-8	TGTGCCAGCAGCCTCACGACAGGGTTTGGAACCGGGGAGCTGTTTTTT	CASSLTTGFGTGELFF
-	-	TRBJ2-5	TRBV28	TGTGCCAGCAGTCTTCCCGGGCGTCCCGAGACCCAGTACTTC	CASSLPGRPETQYF
once	-	TRBJ2-5	TRBV5-4	TGTGCCAGCAGAGGAGGGGCTTCCCAAGAGACCCAGTACTTC	CASRGGASQETQYF
few	TRBD2	TRBJ2-7	TRBV2	TGTGCCAGCCTAGCGGGGGCCTCCTACGAGCAGTACTTC	CASLAGASYEQYF
many	TRBD1	TRBJ2-7	TRBV29-1	TGCAGCGTTGTGGGACAGGGGGCCTACGAGCAGTACTTC	CSVVGQGAYEQYF
many	TRBD2	TRBJ2-3	TRBV10-1	TGCGCCAGCAGCCCTAGCGGGGACCACACAGATACGCAGTATTTT	CASSPSGDHTDTQYF
many	-	TRBJ2-1	TRBV28	TGTGCCAGCAGTTCCACCCGGGTCGAGCAGTTCTTC	CASSSTRVEQFF
once	TRBD2	TRBJ2-1	TRBV5-6	TGTGCCAGCAGCTCTGAGGCTAGCGGGGGATACAATGAGCAGTTCTTC	CASSSEASGGYNEQFF
few	-	TRBJ1-5	TRBV29-1	TGCAGCGTCCGAGGCGGGGGCGGTCAGCCCCAGCATTTT	CSVRGGGGQPQHF
few	TRBD1	TRBJ2-5	TRBV20-1	TGCAGTGCTTCAACGGGACAGGGGAAGGAGACCCAGTACTTC	CSASTGQGKETQYF
few	-	TRBJ2-4	TRBV27	TGTGCCAGCAGAACCACAGGGAGGGCGGCAAACATTCAGTACTTC	CASRTTGRAANIQYF
few	-	TRBJ2-6	TRBV14	TGTGCCAGCAGACGGGCAGGGGGGACTGGGGCCAACGTCCTGACTTTC	CASRRAGGTGANVLTF
many	TRBD2	TRBJ2-1	TRBV12-3/TRBV12-4	TGTGCCAGCAGTCCCCCAGGCGGGAGGGTCGATGAGCAGTTCTTC	CASSPPGGRVDEQFF
many	-	TRBJ1-1	TRBV5-1	TGCGCCAGCAGTCAGCTAATGAACACTGAAGCTTTCTTT	CASSQLMNTEAFF
few	TRBD1	TRBJ1-6	TRBV7-9	TGTGCCAGCAGCTCCACAGGGGGCGCCTATTCACCCCTCCACTTT	CASSSTGGAYSPLHF
medium-sized	-	TRBJ2-5	TRBV5-6	TGTGCCAGCAGCTTGGAGTCAGTGGAGACCCAGTACTTC	CASSLESVETQYF